This TCR beta chain was sequenced during a study of glioma-infiltrating T cells. For this clonotype: Its antigen remains unknown.

Study-wide points: Very few CDR3 sequences were shared between tissue and blood. Signature shared blood CDR3 motifs were enriched in low-divergence and depleted in high-divergence patients. Tissue-blood divergence was below expectation in non-neoplastic patients, above in gliomas.

Using RNA template, CDR3s of TCR alpha and beta were amplified with iRepertoire arm-PCR. TCRdb reprocessed the multiplex PCR reads via MiXCR and lists one record per CDR3 protein. The top ten hold more than 10% of the sample, which has a few hundred thousand distinct CDR3 sequences, approximately 42% seen once. The CDR3 runs to 16 residues. Trimming removed 5 bases from V and 3 bases from J, with 20 bases in between. Germline V gene data show CDR1 as MDHEN and CDR2 as SYDVKM. The sample taken for sequencing was glioma tissue, nonneoplastic brain tissue, or PBMCs (not recorded which). The clonotype was recovered from a human donor with low-grade glioma or glioblastoma, undergoing nonglioma brain surgery, or in good health (not recorded which). The chain couples TRBV28 to TRBJ2-7; D perhaps matches TRBD1 (5 bases). The CDR3 region is CASSPHWRQWNYEQYF. CDR3 DNA: TGTGCCAGCAGTCCCCATTGGAGACAGTGGAACTACGAGCAGTACTTC.